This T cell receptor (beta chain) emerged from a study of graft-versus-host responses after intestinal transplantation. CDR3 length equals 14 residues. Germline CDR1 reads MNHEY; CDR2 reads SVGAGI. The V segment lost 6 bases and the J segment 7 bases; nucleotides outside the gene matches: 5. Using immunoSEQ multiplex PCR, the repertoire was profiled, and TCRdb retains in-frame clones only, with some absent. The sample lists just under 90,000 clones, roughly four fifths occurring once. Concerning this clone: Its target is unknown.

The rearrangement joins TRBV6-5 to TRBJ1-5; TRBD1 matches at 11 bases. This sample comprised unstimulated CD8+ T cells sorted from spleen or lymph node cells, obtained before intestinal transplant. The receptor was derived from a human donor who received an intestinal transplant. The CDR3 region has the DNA TGTGCCAGCAGCCCGGACAGGGGGCGGCAGCCCCAGCATTTT. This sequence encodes CASSPDRGRQPQHF.